This T cell receptor beta chain was captured by sequencing in a study of OX40 agonist ivuxolimab in advanced cancers. Whole-study context: Patients were treated with ivuxolimab, an agonistic anti-OX40 (CD134) antibody.

A history of autoimmune disease or systemic immunosuppression excluded patients. V was cut by 6 bases and J by 6 bases, with 18 bases left in between. CDR3 length: 14 residues. Germline V gene data show CDR1 as LNHDA and CDR2 as SQIVND (reference sequence). The assay was immunoSEQ multiplex PCR, and TCRdb's table has in-frame clones only and misses some. This table holds about 94,000 clones, 94% found once. The material was CD4+ or CD8+ T cells sorted from blood, obtained in a trial of the OX40 agonist ivuxolimab. The V and J genes are TRBV19 and TRBJ2-7, with D possibly matching TRBD1 (7 bases). The receptor comes from an adult with an advanced solid tumor such as melanoma, head and neck, liver or kidney cancer. The CDR3 DNA is TGTGCCAGTAGGGGAGGACAGGCTGCGGCCGAGCAGTACTTC. Translation gives CASRGGQAAAEQYF. The full variable domain, rest sourced from reference TRBV19 and TRBJ2-7, is DGGITQSPKYLFRKEGQNVTLSCEQNLNHDAMYWYRQDPGQGLRLIYYSQIVNDFQKGDIAEGYSVSREKKESFPLTVTSAQKNPTAFYLCASRGGQAAAEQYFGPGTRLTVT.